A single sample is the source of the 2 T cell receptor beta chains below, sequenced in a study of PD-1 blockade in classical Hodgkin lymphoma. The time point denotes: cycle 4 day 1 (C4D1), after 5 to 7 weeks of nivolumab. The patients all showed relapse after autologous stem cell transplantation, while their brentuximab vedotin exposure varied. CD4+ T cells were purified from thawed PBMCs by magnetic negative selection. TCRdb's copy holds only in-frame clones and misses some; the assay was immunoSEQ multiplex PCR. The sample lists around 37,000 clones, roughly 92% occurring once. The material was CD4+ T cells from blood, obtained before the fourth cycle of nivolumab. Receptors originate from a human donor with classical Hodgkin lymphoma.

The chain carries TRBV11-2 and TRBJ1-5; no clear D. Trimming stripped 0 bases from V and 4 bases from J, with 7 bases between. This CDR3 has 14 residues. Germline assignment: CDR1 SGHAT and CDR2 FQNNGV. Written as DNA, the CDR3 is TGTGCCAGCAGCTTAGATTCCGGAAATCAGCCCCAGCATTTT. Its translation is CASSLDSGNQPQHF.

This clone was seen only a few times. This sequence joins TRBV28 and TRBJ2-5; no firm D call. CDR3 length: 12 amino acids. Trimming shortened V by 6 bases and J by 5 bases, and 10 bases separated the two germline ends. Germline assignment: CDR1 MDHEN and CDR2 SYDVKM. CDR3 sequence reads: CASRGRTETQYF. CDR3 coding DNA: TGTGCCAGCAGGGGCAGGACGGAGACCCAGTACTTC.